These 2 T cell receptor beta chains came from one sample sequenced in a study of blood T cell repertoires in COVID-19. Assay used: immunoSEQ multiplex PCR; TCRdb lists only in-frame clones, some missing. Among roughly 110,000 clones, around four fifths were seen once, and the ten largest hold about 8.1%. The sample consisted of peripheral blood. The receptors were sampled from a middle-aged woman with acute or convalescent COVID-19.

The table lists this clone with a count of one. The chain is built from TRBV29-1 and TRBJ2-4; maybe TRBD2 (7 bases). The CDR3 has 20 residues. V shed 8 bases and J shed 0 bases, with 32 bases lying between them. Germline V gives CDR1 SQVTM, CDR2 ANQGSEA. The CDR3 bases are TGCAGCCCGATGGGGGGCTTTGACGGAGTGACTAGCCTAGCCAAAAACATTCAGTACTTC. Translated: CSPMGGFDGVTSLAKNIQYF.

The rearrangement links TRBV6-2 or TRBV6-3 to TRBJ1-5; D is ambiguous. The V gene lost 5 bases and the J gene lost 5 bases, with 16 bases spanning the gap. The CDR3 is made up of 15 amino acids. Germline values: CDR1 MNHEY, CDR2 SVGEGT. CDR3 loop: CASSDHQLRDQPQHF. The CDR3 nucleotides are TGTGCCAGCAGTGATCATCAGCTACGGGATCAGCCCCAGCATTTT.